This T cell receptor (beta chain) emerged from a study of CD8 T cells in ankylosing spondylitis (dated 2017 in TCRdb). Concerning the study at large: To find TCR variants linked to disease, the study profiled T cell receptor beta repertoires in ankylosing spondylitis patients and healthy donors. In total, the full study cohort was made up of 100 to 140 healthy donors and more than 20 ankylosing spondylitis patients. Peripheral blood samples were taken, and synovial fluid was additionally collected from ankylosing spondylitis patients.

For each ankylosing spondylitis patient, the synovial fluid sample was matched to a blood sample from that same patient. The table lists this clonotype with a few counts. This receptor's antigen is unknown. No much larger clone is present one base from it, and per-base qualities are unavailable. TCRdb shows the sequencer as Illumina HiSeq 2500. Quantitative 5'-RACE with molecular barcodes was the method used to prepare the TCR beta libraries. Concerning the study's data processing: Disease-linked TCR variants were identified with a new computational method built on a probabilistic model of VDJ rearrangement. Using fastp at Q25 and MiXCR, TCRdb reprocessed the public reads and kept productive beta chains. Rows with one shared CDR3 protein collapse into an entry with the most common genes and DNA. Here the V and J calls rest on TCRdb's processing, not on the authors' analysis. The sample includes 130,000 to 150,000 distinct CDR3 sequences, with 7% to 10% observed a single time. The top ten constitute about 7.1% of the sample.

Broad study findings and their caveats: In peripheral blood, the disease-linked clones were found at relatively low frequencies and had a CD8+ phenotype. Blood from ankylosing spondylitis patients appeared to be characterized by a TCR beta motif made up of about 8 highly homologous amino acid variants. The disease-linked clones were reported as significantly enriched in matched synovial fluid samples from ankylosing spondylitis patients. Some TCR beta motif variants had previously been reported in synovial fluid and blood of reactive arthritis patients, which suggested common disease-initiation mechanisms.

CDR3 length: 16 amino acids, cysteine to phenylalanine. Only the CDR3 DNA stays, 48 bases, in frame from base 1. According to the germline V gene, CDR1 reads SGHDT and CDR2 reads YYEEEE. Trimming removed 0 bases from V and 4 bases from J, leaving 16 bases between the germline ends. The sequence was obtained from a male donor with ankylosing spondylitis. The sequence is built from TRBV5-6 and TRBJ2-5; D gene: possibly TRBD2, on 6 matching bases. The sequenced sample was synovial fluid, either unsorted or a sorted T cell fraction (not recorded which). This receptor has the CDR3 CASSLEPGGAGETQYF. The DNA is TGTGCCAGCAGCTTGGAGCCAGGCGGGGCGGGAGAGACCCAGTACTTC. The full variable domain, completed from the reference TRBV5-6 and TRBJ2-5 proteins outside the CDR3, reads DAGVTQSPTHLIKTRGQQVTLRCSPKSGHDTVSWYQQALGQGPQFIFQYYEEEERQRGNFPDRFSGHQFPNYSSELNVNALLLGDSALYLCASSLEPGGAGETQYFGPGTRLLVL.